This T cell receptor beta chain was sequenced in a study of neurological immune-mediated disorders. Study-wide results and caveats: The level of TCR clonal expansion was highest in patients with HTLV-1-associated myelopathy and lowest in multiple sclerosis, where it fell below the level seen in healthy controls. Private repertoires in all groups were suggested by the finding that expanded clones across subjects shared no CDR3 amino acid sequences.

Volunteers from a blood bank in Maryland, USA, made up the healthy controls. TCRdb re-analysed the 5' RACE reads in MiXCR, keeping a single row per CDR3 protein. The repertoire consists of tens of thousands of distinct CDR3 sequences, with 10% occurring once and the leading ten covering around 1.8%. CDR1 is DFQATT and CDR2 is SNEGSKA in the germline V gene (reference sequence). The CDR3 length is 16 residues. The trim removed 5 bases at V and 0 bases at J, leaving 10 bases unmatched. This clonotype came up many times. Its antigen is as yet unknown. What was sequenced was PBMCs. This clonotype was obtained from a man aged 40-49 years in good health. This chain uses TRBV20-1 with TRBJ1-2; 9 bases match TRBD1. This CDR3 reads CSALGGTGKTNYGYTF. In nucleotides, the CDR3 is TGCAGTGCTTTGGGCGGGACAGGGAAGACTAACTATGGCTACACCTTC.